This TCR beta chain was sequenced during a study of T-cell memory formation after mild COVID-19. Findings of the study overall: SARS-CoV-2 specificity was not confirmed for second-wave clones peaking on day 37.

In TCRdb, the 5' RACE reads were re-called with MiXCR into one record per CDR3 protein. The table shows about 39,000 distinct CDR3 sequences, with about 6.1% occurring only once. The germline V gene has CDR1 SGHRS and CDR2 YFSETQ. The germline V and J ends were trimmed by 1 base and 4 bases, with 11 bases remaining between them. This CDR3 contains 15 residues. The sample holds many counts of this clonotype. Its antigen is still unknown. This receptor was taken from an adult who had mild COVID-19 (a few samples of this study predate the infection). Cell type and time point are not known. The sequenced material came from PBMCs or a T cell subset sorted from them (not recorded which). The rearrangement joins TRBV5-1 to TRBJ2-2; no definite D call. The CDR3 region has the DNA TGCGCCAGCAGCTTGAAACCCTCGGGCACCGGGGAGCTGTTTTTT. Its translation is CASSLKPSGTGELFF.